This T cell receptor beta chain appears in the sequencing data of a study of cytomegalovirus exposure and HLA in healthy donors. Looked up from germline, CDR1 is SGDLS and CDR2 is YYNGEE. This CDR3 has 14 residues. With V trimmed by 1 base and J by 4 bases, 4 bases remained unmatched. With 60 Vbeta and 13 Jbeta primers, the PCR was carried out. This table comes from immunoSEQ multiplex PCR, and its TCRdb copy is limited to in-frame clones, with some not included. Among about 34,000 clones listed, approximately 87% were seen once. This TCR was recovered from a boy under 18 in good health and CMV-seronegative. The chain links TRBV9 to TRBJ2-5, with 7 bases aligning to TRBD2. The specimen sequenced was PBMCs. The CDR3 here is CASSVTPGGETQYF. DNA of the CDR3: TGTGCCAGCAGCGTAACACCGGGGGGAGAGACCCAGTACTTC.